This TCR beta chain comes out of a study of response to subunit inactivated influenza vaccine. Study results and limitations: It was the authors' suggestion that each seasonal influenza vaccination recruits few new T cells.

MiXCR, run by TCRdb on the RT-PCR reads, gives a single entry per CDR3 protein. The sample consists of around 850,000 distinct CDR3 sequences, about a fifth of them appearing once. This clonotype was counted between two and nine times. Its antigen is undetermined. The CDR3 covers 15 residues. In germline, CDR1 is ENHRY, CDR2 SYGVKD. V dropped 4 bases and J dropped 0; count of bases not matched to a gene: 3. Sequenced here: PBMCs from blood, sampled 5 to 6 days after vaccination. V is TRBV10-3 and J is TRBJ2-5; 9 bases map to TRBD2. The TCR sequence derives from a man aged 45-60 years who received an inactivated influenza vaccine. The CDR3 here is CAISGRLADQETQYF. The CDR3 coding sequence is TGTGCCATCAGTGGACGACTAGCGGACCAAGAGACCCAGTACTTC.